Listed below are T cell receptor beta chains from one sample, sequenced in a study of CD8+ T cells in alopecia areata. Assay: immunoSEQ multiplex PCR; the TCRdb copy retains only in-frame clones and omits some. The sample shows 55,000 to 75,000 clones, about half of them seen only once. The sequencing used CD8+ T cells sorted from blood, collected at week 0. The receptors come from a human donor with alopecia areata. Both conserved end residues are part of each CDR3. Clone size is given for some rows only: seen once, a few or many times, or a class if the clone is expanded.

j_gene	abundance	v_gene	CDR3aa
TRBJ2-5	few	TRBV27	CASSFARGQETQYF
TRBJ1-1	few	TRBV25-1	CASRNWPSEAFF
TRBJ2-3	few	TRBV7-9	CASTTQYF
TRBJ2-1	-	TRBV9	CASSVNAIEQFF
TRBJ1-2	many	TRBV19	CASNEGISGYTF
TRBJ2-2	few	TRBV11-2	CASSLGRVGTGELFF
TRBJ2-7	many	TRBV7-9	CASSLPLQGASSYEQYF
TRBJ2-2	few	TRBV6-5	CATYGTGELFF
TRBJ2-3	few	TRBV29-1	CSAHRSYTDTQYF
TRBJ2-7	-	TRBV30	CACRTRAAYEQYF
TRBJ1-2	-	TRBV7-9	CASTAGTGVYGYTF
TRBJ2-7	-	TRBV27	CASRPRGGFYEQYF
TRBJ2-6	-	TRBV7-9	CASSSTSGRGANVLTF
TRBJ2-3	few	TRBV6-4	CASSDLAGGGDTQYF
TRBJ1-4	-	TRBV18	CASSLPGTGNRLFF
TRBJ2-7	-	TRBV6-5	CASRAGIYEQYF
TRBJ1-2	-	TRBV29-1	CSVDNYGYTF
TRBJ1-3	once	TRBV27	CASSPRGSRSGNTIYF
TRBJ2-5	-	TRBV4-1	CASSQEDSQETQYF
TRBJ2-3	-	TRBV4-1	CASSQRTSGSTDTQYF
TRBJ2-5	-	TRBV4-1	CASSPRQGWYQETQYF
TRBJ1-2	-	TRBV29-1	CSVAEGLNYGYTF
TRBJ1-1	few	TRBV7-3	CASSSTGTGPIHTEAFF
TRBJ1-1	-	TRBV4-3	CASSQDAKGNTEAFF
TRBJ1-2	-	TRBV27	CASRTRDGYTF
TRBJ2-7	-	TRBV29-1	CSVEGAEYEQYF
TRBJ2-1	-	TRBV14	CASSALQIPGQFF
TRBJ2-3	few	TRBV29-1	CSVGLTSGGFGDTQYF
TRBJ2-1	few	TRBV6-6	CASSYRDLYNEQFF
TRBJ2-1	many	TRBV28	CASSFGRPGGNEQFF
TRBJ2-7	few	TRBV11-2	CASSLAGSYEQYF
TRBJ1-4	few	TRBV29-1	CSVRQGEKLFF
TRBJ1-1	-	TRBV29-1	CSVGPGGKAFF
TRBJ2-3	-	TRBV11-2	CASSTPVGGTDTQYF
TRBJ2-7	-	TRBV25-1	CASSEGNSYEQYF
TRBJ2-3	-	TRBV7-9	CASRGGQAWTDTQYF
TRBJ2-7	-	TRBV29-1	CSVLATSYEQYF
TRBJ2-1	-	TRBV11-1	CASAATDSYNEQFF
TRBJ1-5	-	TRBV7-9	CASSSQQGGNQPQHF
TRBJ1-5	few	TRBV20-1	CSAGDNQPQHF
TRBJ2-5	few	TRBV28	CASSFGSSETQYF
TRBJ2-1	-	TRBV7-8	CASIPSGRPNYNEQFF
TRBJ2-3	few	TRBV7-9	CASSPTSGSGHTDTQYF
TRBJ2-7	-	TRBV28	CATHPGGVTYEQYF
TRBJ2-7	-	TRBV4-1	CASSTSDSSYEQYF
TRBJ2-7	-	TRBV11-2	CASSFSDREHYEQYF
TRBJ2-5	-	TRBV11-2	CASSDLATQYF
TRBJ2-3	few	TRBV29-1	CSAADSLGTDTQYF
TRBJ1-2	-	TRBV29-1	CSVERQGGYTF
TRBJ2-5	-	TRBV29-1	CSGWEGLWETQYF
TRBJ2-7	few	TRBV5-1	CASRPGQGAWNEQYF
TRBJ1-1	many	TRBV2	CASRPPGAGAFF
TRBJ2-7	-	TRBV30	CAWSVGARGGYF
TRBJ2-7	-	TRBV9	CASSAGQGLAEYEQYF
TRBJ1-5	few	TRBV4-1	CASSQGEGLLRPQHF
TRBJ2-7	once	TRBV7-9	CASVGLGTDTYEQYF
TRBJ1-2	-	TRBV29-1	CSVDPLPDTNYGYTF
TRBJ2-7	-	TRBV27	CASAISGQGSYEQYF
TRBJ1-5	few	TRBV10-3	CAISESGGQPQHF
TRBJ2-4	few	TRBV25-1	CASSEYGGQWVKNIQYF